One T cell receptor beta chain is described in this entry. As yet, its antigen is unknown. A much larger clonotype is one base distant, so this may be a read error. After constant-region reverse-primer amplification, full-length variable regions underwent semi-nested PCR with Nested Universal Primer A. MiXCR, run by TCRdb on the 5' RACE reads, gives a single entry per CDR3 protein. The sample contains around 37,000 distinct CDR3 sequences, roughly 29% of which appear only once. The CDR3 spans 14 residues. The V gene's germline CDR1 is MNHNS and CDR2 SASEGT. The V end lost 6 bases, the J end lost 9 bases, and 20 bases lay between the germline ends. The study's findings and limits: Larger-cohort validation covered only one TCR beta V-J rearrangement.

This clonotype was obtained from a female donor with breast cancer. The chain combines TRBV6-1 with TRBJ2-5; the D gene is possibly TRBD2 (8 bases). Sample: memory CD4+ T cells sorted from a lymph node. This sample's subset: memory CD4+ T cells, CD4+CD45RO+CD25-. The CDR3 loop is CASSRTSQGEAQYF. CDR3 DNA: TGTGCCAGCAGCCGGACTAGCCAGGGGGAGGCCCAGTACTTC.